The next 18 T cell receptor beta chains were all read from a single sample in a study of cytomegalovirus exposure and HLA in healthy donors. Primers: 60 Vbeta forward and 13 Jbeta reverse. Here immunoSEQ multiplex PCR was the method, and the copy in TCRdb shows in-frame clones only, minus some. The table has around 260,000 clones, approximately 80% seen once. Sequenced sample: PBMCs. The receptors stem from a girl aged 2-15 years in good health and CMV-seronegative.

The CDR3 is CASSPHWGQGRYEQYF. CDR3 coding DNA: TGTGCCAGCAGCCCCCACTGGGGACAGGGGCGCTACGAGCAGTACTTC. This chain links TRBV11-2 with TRBJ2-7; 10 bases map to TRBD1. The trim removed 5 bases at V and 3 bases at J, leaving 10 bases unmatched. The CDR3 spans 16 residues. The germline CDR1 and CDR2 sequences are SGHAT and FQNNGV.

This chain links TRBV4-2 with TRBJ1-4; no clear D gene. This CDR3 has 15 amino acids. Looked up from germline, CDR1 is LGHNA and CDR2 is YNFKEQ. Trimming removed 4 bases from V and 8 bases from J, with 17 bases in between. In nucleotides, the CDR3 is TGTGCCAGCAGCCCCCGGGAGGGAGAGAAGGAAAAACTGTTTTTT. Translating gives CASSPREGEKEKLFF.

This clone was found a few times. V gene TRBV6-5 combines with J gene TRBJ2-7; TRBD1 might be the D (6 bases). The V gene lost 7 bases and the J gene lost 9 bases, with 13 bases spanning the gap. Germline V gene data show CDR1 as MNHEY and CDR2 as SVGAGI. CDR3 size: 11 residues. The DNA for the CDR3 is TGTGCCAGCACCTTAGGACAGACGCAGTACTTC. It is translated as CASTLGQTQYF.

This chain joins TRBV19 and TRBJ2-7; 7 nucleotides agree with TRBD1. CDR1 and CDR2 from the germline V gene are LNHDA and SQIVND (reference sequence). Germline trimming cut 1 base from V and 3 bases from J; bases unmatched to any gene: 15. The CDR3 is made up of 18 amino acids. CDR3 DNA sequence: TGTGCCAGTAGTATAGGGCTTTCTAAGAGTACAGGGGTCTACGAGCAGTACTTC. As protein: CASSIGLSKSTGVYEQYF.

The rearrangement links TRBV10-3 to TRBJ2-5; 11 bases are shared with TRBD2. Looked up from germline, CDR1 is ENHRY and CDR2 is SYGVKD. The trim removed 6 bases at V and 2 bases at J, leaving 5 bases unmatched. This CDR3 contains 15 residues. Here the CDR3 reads CAISLAGGSQETQYF. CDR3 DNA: TGTGCCATCAGCTTAGCGGGGGGGTCTCAAGAGACCCAGTACTTC.

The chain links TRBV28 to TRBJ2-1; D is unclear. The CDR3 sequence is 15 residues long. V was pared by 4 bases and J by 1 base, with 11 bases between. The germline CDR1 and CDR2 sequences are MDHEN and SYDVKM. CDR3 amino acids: CASSSLLVSYNEQFF. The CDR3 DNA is TGTGCCAGCAGTTCCCTTCTAGTATCCTACAATGAGCAGTTCTTC.

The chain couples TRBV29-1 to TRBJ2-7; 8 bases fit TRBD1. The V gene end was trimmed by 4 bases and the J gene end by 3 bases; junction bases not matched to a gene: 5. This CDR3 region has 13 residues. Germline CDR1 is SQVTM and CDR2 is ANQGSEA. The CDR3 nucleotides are TGCAGCGTTGTCGGGACAGGACGCTACGAGCAGTACTTC. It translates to CSVVGTGRYEQYF.

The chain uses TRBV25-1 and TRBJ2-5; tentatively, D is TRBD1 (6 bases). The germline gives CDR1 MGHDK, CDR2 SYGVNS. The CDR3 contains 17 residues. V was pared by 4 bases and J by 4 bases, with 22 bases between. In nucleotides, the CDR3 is TGTGCCAGCAGTGGGGGACAAGGGGTTCTTTTTGGAGAGACCCAGTACTTC. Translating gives CASSGGQGVLFGETQYF.

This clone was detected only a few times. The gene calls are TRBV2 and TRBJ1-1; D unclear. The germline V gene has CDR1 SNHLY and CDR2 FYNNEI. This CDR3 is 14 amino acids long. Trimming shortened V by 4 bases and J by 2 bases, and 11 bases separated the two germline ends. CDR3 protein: CASSVGGLNTEAFF. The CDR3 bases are TGTGCCAGCAGTGTAGGAGGGCTTAACACTGAAGCTTTCTTT.

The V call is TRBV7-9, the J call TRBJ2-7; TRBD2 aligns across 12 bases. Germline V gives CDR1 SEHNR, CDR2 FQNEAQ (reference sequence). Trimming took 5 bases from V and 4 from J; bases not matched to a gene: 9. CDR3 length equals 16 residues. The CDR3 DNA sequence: TGTGCCAGCAGCGCAACGACTAGCGGGAGTTTGTACGAGCAGTACTTC. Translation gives CASSATTSGSLYEQYF.

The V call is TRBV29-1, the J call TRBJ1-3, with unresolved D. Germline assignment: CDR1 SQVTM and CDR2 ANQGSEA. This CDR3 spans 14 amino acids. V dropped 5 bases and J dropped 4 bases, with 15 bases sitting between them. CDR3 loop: CSVTPEPWGNTIYF. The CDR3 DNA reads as TGCAGCGTTACCCCGGAGCCGTGGGGAAACACCATATATTTT.

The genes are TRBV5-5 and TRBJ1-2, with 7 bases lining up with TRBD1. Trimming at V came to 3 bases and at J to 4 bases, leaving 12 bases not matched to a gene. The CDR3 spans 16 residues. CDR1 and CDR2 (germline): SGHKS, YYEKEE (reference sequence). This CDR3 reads CASSSVVPPGGYGYTF. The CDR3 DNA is TGTGCCAGCAGCTCGGTCGTCCCGCCAGGGGGCTATGGCTACACCTTC.

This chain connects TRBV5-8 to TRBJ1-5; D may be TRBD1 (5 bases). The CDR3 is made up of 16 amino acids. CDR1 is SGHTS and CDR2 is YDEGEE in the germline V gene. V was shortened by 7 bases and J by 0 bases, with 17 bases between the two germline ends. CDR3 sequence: CASALGGPDSNQPQHF. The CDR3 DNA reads TGTGCCAGCGCCCTCGGGGGACCTGATAGCAATCAGCCCCAGCATTTT.

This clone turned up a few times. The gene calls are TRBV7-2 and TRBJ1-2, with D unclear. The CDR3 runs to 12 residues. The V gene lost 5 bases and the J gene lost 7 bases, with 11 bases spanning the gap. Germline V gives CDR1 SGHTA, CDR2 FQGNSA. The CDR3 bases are TGTGCCAGCAGCCCCCGAGAGTTTGGCTACACCTTC. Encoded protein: CASSPREFGYTF.

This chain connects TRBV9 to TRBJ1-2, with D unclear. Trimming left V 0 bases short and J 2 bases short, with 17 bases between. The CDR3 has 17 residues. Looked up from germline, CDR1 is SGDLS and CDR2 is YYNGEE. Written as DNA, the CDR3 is TGTGCCAGCAGCGTAGATTCCGGGTCTTCCCCCAACTATGGCTACACCTTC. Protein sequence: CASSVDSGSSPNYGYTF. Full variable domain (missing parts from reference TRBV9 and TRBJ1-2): DSGVTQTPKHLITATGQRVTLRCSPRSGDLSVYWYQQSLDQGLQFLIQYYNGEERAKGNILERFSAQQFPDLHSELNLSSLELGDSALYFCASSVDSGSSPNYGYTFGSGTRLTVV.

The CDR3 coding sequence is TGTGCCAGCAGTTCAACAGGGGGGACACACACAGATACGCAGTATTTT. Protein: CASSSTGGTHTDTQYF. The chain employs TRBV28 and TRBJ2-3; TRBD1 aligns across 8 bases. This CDR3 is built from 16 residues. Germline CDR1 and CDR2: MDHEN and SYDVKM. V was pared by 4 bases and J by 2 bases, with 8 bases of the junction left unmatched.

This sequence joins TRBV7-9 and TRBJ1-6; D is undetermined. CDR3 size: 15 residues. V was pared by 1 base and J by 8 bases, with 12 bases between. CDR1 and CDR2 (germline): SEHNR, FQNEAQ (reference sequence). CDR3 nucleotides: TGTGCCAGCAGCTTAGGGCGGGTAAGGGATTCACCCCTCCACTTT. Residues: CASSLGRVRDSPLHF.

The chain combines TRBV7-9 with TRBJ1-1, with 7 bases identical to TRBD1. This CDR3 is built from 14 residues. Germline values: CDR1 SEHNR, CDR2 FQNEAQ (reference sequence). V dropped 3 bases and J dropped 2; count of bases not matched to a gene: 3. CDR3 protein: CASSLDRYNTEAFF. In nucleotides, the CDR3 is TGTGCCAGCAGCTTGGACAGGTACAACACTGAAGCTTTCTTT.